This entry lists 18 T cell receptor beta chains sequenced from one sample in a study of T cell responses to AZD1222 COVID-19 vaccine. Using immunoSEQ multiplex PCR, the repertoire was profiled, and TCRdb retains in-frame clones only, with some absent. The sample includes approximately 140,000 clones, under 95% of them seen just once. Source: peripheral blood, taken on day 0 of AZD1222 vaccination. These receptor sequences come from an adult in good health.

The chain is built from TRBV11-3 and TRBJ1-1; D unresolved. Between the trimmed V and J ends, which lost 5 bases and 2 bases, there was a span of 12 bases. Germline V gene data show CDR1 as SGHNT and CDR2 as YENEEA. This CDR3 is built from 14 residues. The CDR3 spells CASSANQPNTEAFF. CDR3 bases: TGTGCCAGCAGCGCCAACCAGCCTAACACTGAAGCTTTCTTT.

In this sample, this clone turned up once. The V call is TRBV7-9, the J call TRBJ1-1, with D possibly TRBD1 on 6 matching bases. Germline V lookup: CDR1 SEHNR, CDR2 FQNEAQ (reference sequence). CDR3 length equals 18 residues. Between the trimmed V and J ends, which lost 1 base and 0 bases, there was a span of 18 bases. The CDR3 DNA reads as TGTGCCAGCAGCTTAGATAAACTCCAGGGGCGAATGAACACTGAAGCTTTCTTT. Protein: CASSLDKLQGRMNTEAFF. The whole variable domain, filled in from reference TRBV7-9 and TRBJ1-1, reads DTGVSQNPRHKITKRGQNVTFRCDPISEHNRLYWYRQTLGQGPEFLTYFQNEAQLEKSRLLSDRFSAERPKGSFSTLEIQRTEQGDSAMYLCASSLDKLQGRMNTEAFFGQGTRLTVV.

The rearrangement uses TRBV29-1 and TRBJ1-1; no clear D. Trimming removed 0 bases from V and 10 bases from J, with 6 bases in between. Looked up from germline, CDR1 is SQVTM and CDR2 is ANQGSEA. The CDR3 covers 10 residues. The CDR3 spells CSVEDPPAFF. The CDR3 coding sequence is TGCAGCGTTGAAGATCCCCCAGCTTTCTTT.

The DNA for the CDR3 is TGTGCCAGCTCACCCCCGTTGGAGACCCAGTACTTC. As protein: CASSPPLETQYF. J is TRBJ2-5 and V is TRBV18; no clear D gene. The CDR3 is made up of 12 amino acids. Per the germline V gene, CDR1 is KGHSH and CDR2 is LQKENI. Deletions cut 3 bases from V and 5 bases from J, with 7 bases between.

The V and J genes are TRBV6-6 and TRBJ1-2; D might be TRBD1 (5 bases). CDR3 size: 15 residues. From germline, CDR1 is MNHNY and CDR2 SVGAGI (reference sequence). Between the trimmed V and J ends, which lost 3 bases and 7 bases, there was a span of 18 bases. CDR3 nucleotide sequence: TGTGCCAGCAGTTATCTGACTGGGGGGGAACGTGGCTACACCTTC. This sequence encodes CASSYLTGGERGYTF.

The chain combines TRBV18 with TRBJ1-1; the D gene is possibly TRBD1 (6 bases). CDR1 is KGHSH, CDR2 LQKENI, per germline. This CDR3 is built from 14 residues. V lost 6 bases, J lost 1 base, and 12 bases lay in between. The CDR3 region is CASSPGVKNTEAFF. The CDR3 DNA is TGTGCCAGCTCCCCAGGGGTTAAGAACACTGAAGCTTTCTTT. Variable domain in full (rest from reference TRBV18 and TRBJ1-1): NAGVMQNPRHLVRRRGQEARLRCSPMKGHSHVYWYRQLPEEGLKFMVYLQKENIIDESGMPKERFSAEFPKEGPSILRIQQVVRGDSAAYFCASSPGVKNTEAFFGQGTRLTVV.

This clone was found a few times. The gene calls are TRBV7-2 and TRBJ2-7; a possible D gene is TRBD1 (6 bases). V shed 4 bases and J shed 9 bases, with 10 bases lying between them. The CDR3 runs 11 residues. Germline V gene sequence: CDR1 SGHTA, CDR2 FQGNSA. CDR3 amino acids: CASSSGERQYF. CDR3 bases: TGTGCCAGCAGCTCAGGGGAGAGGCAGTACTTC.

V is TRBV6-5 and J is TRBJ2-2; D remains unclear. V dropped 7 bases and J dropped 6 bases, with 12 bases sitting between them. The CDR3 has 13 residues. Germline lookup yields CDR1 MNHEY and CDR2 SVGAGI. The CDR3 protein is CASTTPRAGELFF. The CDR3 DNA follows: TGTGCCAGCACGACTCCCCGGGCCGGGGAGCTGTTTTTT.

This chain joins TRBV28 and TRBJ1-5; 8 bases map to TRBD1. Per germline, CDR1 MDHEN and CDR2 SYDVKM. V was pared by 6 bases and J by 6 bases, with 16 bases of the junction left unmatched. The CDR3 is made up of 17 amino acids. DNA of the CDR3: TGTGCCAGCAGCACCCAAGACAGGGGTTTGCTGAGTCAGCCCCAGCATTTT. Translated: CASSTQDRGLLSQPQHF.

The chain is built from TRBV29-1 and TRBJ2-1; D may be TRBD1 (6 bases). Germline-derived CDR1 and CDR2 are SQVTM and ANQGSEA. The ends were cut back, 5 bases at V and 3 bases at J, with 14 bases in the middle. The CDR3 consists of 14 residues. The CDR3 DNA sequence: TGCAGCGTTCTCGCCAACAGGGACTACAATGAGCAGTTCTTC. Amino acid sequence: CSVLANRDYNEQFF.

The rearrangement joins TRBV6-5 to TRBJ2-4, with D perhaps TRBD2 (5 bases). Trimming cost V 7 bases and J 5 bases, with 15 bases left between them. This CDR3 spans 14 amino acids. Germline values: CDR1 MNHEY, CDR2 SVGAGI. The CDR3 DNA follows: TGTGCCAGCACCCTCCCAGAGAGGGAAAACATTCAGTACTTC. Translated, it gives CASTLPERENIQYF.

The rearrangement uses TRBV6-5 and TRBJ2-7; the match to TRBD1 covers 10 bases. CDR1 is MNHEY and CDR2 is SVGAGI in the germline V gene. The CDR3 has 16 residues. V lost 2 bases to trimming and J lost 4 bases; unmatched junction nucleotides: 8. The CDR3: CASSYETGGAIYEQYF. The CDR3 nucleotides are TGTGCCAGCAGTTACGAGACAGGGGGCGCGATTTACGAGCAGTACTTC.

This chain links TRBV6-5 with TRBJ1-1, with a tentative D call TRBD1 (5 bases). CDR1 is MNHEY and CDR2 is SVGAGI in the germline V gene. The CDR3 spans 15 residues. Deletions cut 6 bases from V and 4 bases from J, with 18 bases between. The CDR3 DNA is TGTGCCAGCAGCGCCGGGACGGGAAAGGCCACTGAAGCTTTCTTT. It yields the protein CASSAGTGKATEAFF.

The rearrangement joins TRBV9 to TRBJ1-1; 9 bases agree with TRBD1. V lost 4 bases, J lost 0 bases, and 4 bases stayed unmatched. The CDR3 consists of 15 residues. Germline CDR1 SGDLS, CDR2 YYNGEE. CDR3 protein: CASSPWDRVNTEAFF. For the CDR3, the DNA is TGTGCCAGCAGCCCCTGGGACAGGGTGAACACTGAAGCTTTCTTT.

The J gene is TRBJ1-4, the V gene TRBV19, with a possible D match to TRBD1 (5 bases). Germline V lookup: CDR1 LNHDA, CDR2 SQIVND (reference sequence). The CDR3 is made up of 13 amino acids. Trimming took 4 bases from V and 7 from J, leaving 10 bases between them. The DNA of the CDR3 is TGTGCCAGTAGTACCTACGGGGGTGAAAAACTGTTTTTT. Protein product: CASSTYGGEKLFF.

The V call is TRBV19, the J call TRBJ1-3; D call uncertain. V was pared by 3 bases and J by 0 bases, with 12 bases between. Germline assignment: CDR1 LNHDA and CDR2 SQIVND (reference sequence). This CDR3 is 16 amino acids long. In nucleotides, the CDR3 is TGTGCCAGTAGTATGTATACCGTCCTCTCTGGAAACACCATATATTTT. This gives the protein CASSMYTVLSGNTIYF. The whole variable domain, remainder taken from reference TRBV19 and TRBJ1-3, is DGGITQSPKYLFRKEGQNVTLSCEQNLNHDAMYWYRQDPGQGLRLIYYSQIVNDFQKGDIAEGYSVSREKKESFPLTVTSAQKNPTAFYLCASSMYTVLSGNTIYFGEGSWLTVV.

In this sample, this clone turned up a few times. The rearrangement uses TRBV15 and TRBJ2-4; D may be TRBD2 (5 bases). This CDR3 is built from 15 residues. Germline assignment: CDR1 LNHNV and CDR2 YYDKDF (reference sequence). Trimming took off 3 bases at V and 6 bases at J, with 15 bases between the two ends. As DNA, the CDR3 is TGTGCCACCAGCAGGACCCCAGACGGAGGAAACATTCAGTACTTC. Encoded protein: CATSRTPDGGNIQYF.

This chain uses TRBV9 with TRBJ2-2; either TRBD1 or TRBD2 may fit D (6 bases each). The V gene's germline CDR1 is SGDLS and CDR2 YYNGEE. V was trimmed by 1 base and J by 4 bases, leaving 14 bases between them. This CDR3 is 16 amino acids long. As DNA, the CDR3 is TGTGCCAGCAGCGTAATGTGGGGGGCGGGCACCGGGGAGCTGTTTTTT. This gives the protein CASSVMWGAGTGELFF.